This T cell receptor beta chain appears in the sequencing data of a study of blood T cell repertoires in COVID-19. Study overall: There were acute and convalescent COVID-19 samples, and they came from the United States, Italy and Spain. Sources were T cells, B-cell-depleted T cells, or PBMCs; the material itself was cDNA or gDNA.

V was trimmed by 5 bases and J by 0 bases, leaving 14 bases between them. Germline-derived CDR1 and CDR2 are SGHTA and FQGTGA. This CDR3 spans 16 amino acids. Original data processing: Nucleated cell counts were estimated from reference gene primer amplification. Sequencing used immunoSEQ multiplex PCR; TCRdb keeps in-frame clones, though not all of them. D and trimming come from the DNA, and the V and J calls and clone size come from that table. The sample lists roughly 300,000 clones; roughly 80% were seen once. What was sequenced was peripheral blood. This chain joins TRBV7-3 and TRBJ2-4; a possible D gene is TRBD2 (5 bases). The sequence was collected from a woman between 50 and 59 years old who had recovered from COVID-19. CDR3 residues: CASSPRASGAKNIQYF. The CDR3 DNA is TGTGCCAGCAGCCCGAGGGCTTCTGGAGCCAAAAACATTCAGTACTTC.